These 22 T cell receptor beta chains were sequenced from one sample in a study of OX40 agonist ivuxolimab in advanced cancers. Only in-frame clones appear in the TCRdb table, and some are missing; sequencing was by immunoSEQ multiplex PCR. Here the sample spans 50,000 to 60,000 clones, more than 75% being singletons. Source: CD4+ or CD8+ T cells sorted from blood, taken in a trial of the OX40 agonist ivuxolimab. These receptors came from an adult with an advanced solid tumor such as melanoma, head and neck, liver or kidney cancer.

CDR3: CSVVAGVHEQYF. CDR3 bases: TGCAGCGTTGTAGCGGGAGTCCACGAGCAGTACTTC. V gene TRBV29-1 combines with J gene TRBJ2-7, with TRBD2 matching 9 bases. Germline-derived CDR1 and CDR2 are SQVTM and ANQGSEA. Trimming cost V 4 bases and J 5 bases; bases outside gene matches: 3. The CDR3 extends over 12 amino acids.

The CDR3 sequence: CASPGDEQYF. The DNA of the CDR3 is TGCGCCTCTCCGGGGGACGAGCAGTACTTC. This chain links TRBV23-1 with TRBJ2-7; D possibly corresponds to TRBD2 (6 bases). TRBV23-1 is an ORF for which the function is uncertain. With 11 bases removed from V and 5 bases from J, the gap between germline ends came to 10 bases. The CDR3 is made up of 10 amino acids.

In this sample, this clone turned up once. V is TRBV19 and J is TRBJ1-5; D is possibly TRBD1 (6 bases). V shed 3 bases and J shed 7 bases, with 10 bases lying between them. Germline CDR1 LNHDA, CDR2 SQIVND (reference sequence). The CDR3 sequence is 13 residues long. The CDR3 DNA reads TGTGCCAGTAGTATCAGGGGTGAACAGCCCCAGCATTTT. Residues: CASSIRGEQPQHF.

V usage is TRBV11-2 and J usage is TRBJ2-1, with 8 nucleotides matching TRBD1. From germline, CDR1 is SGHAT and CDR2 FQNNGV. The CDR3 consists of 15 residues. The V gene end was trimmed by 6 bases and the J gene end by 2 bases; junction bases not matched to a gene: 6. The CDR3 is CASRPGQGAYNEQFF. The CDR3 nucleotides read TGTGCCAGCAGGCCCGGACAGGGAGCCTACAATGAGCAGTTCTTC.

As DNA, the CDR3 is TGTGCCAGCAGCTTAAACGCAGATACGCAGTATTTT. Protein sequence: CASSLNADTQYF. This chain uses TRBV7-3 with TRBJ2-3; D unresolved. The V end was cut by 1 base, the J end by 4 bases, with 3 bases between. This CDR3 is 12 amino acids long. CDR1 is SGHTA and CDR2 is FQGTGA in the germline V gene.

The chain employs TRBV28 and TRBJ2-1, with 9 bases matching TRBD2. J lost 6 bases, V lost 1 base, and 4 bases had no gene match. Germline loops: CDR1 MDHEN, CDR2 SYDVKM. This CDR3 region has 15 residues. The CDR3 DNA reads as TGTGCCAGCAGTTTATCAGCTAGCGGGACCAATGAGCAGTTCTTC. Protein sequence: CASSLSASGTNEQFF.

The rearrangement links TRBV7-9 to TRBJ1-1; 8 bases are shared with TRBD1. In germline, CDR1 is SEHNR, CDR2 FQNEAQ (reference sequence). V gave up 5 bases and J gave up 3 bases; unmatched junction bases: 5. The CDR3 is made up of 14 amino acids. The CDR3 DNA follows: TGTGCCAGCAGCGGACAGGGCGGCCACACTGAAGCTTTCTTT. Protein sequence: CASSGQGGHTEAFF.

The chain has TRBV6-5 and TRBJ2-7, with TRBD2 as a possible D gene (5 bases). The germline V and J ends were trimmed by 6 bases and 6 bases, with 15 bases remaining between them. The CDR3 runs 13 residues. Germline CDR1 MNHEY, CDR2 SVGAGI. The CDR3 loop is CASRTGLNGEQYF. The CDR3 DNA reads TGTGCCAGCAGGACCGGACTTAACGGCGAGCAGTACTTC.

This clone was recorded only once. J is TRBJ1-6 and V is TRBV5-4; 7 bases align to TRBD1. The CDR3 has 15 amino acids. V dropped 4 bases and J dropped 8; count of bases not matched to a gene: 9. Germline CDR1 reads SGHNT; CDR2 reads YYREEE (reference sequence). CDR3 sequence: CASSPGTARDSPLHF. CDR3 bases: TGTGCCAGCAGCCCCGGGACAGCCAGGGATTCACCCCTCCACTTT.

The chain is built from TRBV27 and TRBJ2-2; unclear D gene. Trimming shortened V by 8 bases and J by 4 bases, and 17 bases separated the two germline ends. This CDR3 region has 15 residues. Germline V gene data show CDR1 as MNHEY and CDR2 as SMNVEV (reference sequence). The CDR3 reads CASVSYRVGTGELFF. In DNA form, the CDR3 reads TGTGCCAGCGTTTCGTATCGGGTTGGCACCGGGGAGCTGTTTTTT.

The table lists this clone with a few counts. The genes are TRBV2 and TRBJ1-3; D not resolved. Germline-derived CDR1 and CDR2 are SNHLY and FYNNEI. The CDR3 covers 12 residues. Trimming took 2 bases from V and 4 from J, leaving 3 bases between them. CDR3 in amino acids: CASSERGNTIYF. CDR3 nucleotides: TGTGCCAGCAGTGAAAGAGGAAACACCATATATTTT.

This sequence joins TRBV18 and TRBJ2-7; maybe TRBD1 (5 bases). The CDR3 totals 11 residues. The V gene's germline CDR1 is KGHSH and CDR2 LQKENI. Trimming stripped 6 bases from V and 3 bases from J, with 6 bases between. CDR3 amino acids: CASSDNYEQYF. CDR3 nucleotides: TGTGCCAGCTCGGACAACTACGAGCAGTACTTC. Supplemented by reference TRBV18 and TRBJ2-7, the full variable domain reads NAGVMQNPRHLVRRRGQEARLRCSPMKGHSHVYWYRQLPEEGLKFMVYLQKENIIDESGMPKERFSAEFPKEGPSILRIQQVVRGDSAAYFCASSDNYEQYFGPGTRLTVT.

The rearrangement joins TRBV28 to TRBJ2-1, with a weak D call TRBD2 (6 bases). This CDR3 region has 17 residues. CDR1 is MDHEN and CDR2 is SYDVKM in the germline V gene. V shed 4 bases and J shed 7 bases, with 23 bases lying between them. CDR3 bases: TGTGCCAGCAGTTGGGCCCCGGGACTGGGCCTTGGGAATGAGCAGTTCTTC. Translated: CASSWAPGLGLGNEQFF.

This chain connects TRBV2 to TRBJ2-5, with 7 nucleotides matching TRBD1. The germline gives CDR1 SNHLY, CDR2 FYNNEI. V trimming: 6 bases; J trimming: 2 bases; junction bases outside the gene matches: 6. The CDR3 consists of 14 residues. The CDR3: CASRETGNQETQYF. The CDR3 DNA is TGTGCCAGCAGGGAGACAGGGAATCAAGAGACCCAGTACTTC.

The chain carries TRBV5-6 and TRBJ2-2; 7 nucleotides agree with TRBD1. V lost 2 bases and J lost 7; bases outside the gene matches: 8. The CDR3 covers 15 residues. CDR1 is SGHDT and CDR2 is YYEEEE in the germline V gene. The CDR3 protein is CASSFDRENFGELFF. DNA for the CDR3: TGTGCCAGCAGCTTCGACAGGGAGAATTTCGGGGAGCTGTTTTTT. Full variable domain (outside the CDR3, taken from reference TRBV5-6 and TRBJ2-2): DAGVTQSPTHLIKTRGQQVTLRCSPKSGHDTVSWYQQALGQGPQFIFQYYEEEERQRGNFPDRFSGHQFPNYSSELNVNALLLGDSALYLCASSFDRENFGELFFGEGSRLTVL.

Notes on this clone: The junction shows a germline mismatch at one end, possibly a read error. The genes are TRBV14 and TRBJ2-7; D is unclear. This CDR3 has 15 residues. Germline V gene data show CDR1 as SGHDN and CDR2 as FVKESK. The CDR3 spells CASSQVYRTYVEQYF. The CDR3 DNA is TGTGCCAGCAGTCAAGTGTACAGAACCTACGTGGAGCAGTACTTC.

The chain joins TRBV10-3 to TRBJ2-7; possibly TRBD1 for D (5 bases). V lost 10 bases, J lost 1 base, and 17 bases lay in between. Germline V lookup: CDR1 ENHRY, CDR2 SYGVKD. CDR3 size: 14 residues. The CDR3 coding sequence is TGTGCCAGCTTAGGGGCAGGCGAGTCCTACGAGCAGTACTTC. It specifies CASLGAGESYEQYF.

The chain recombines TRBV14 with TRBJ1-3, with 11 bases aligning to TRBD1. The length of the CDR3 is 15 residues. Germline-derived CDR1 and CDR2 are SGHDN and FVKESK. After removal of 2 bases from V and 4 bases from J, the junction contained 1 base not matched to a gene. CDR3 region: CASSQWTGGGNTIYF. DNA for the CDR3: TGTGCCAGCAGCCAATGGACAGGGGGCGGAAACACCATATATTTT.

This sequence joins TRBV7-2 and TRBJ2-5, with D possibly being TRBD2 (6 bases). The CDR3 has 15 amino acids. Germline V CDR1 and CDR2: SGHTA, FQGNSA. The V end was cut by 2 bases, the J end by 1 base, with 11 bases between. CDR3 DNA sequence: TGTGCCAGCAGCTTAAATAGCGGCATCCAAGAGACCCAGTACTTC. This gives the protein CASSLNSGIQETQYF. The entire variable domain, with the rest obtained from reference TRBV7-2 and TRBJ2-5, is as follows: GAGVSQSPSNKVTEKGKDVELRCDPISGHTALYWYRQSLGQGLEFLIYFQGNSAPDKSGLPSDRFSAERTGGSVSTLTIQRTQQEDSAVYLCASSLNSGIQETQYFGPGTRLLVL.

A few counts support this clone. J is TRBJ1-3 and V is TRBV5-1, with TRBD1 matching over 7 bases. This CDR3 spans 16 amino acids. J lost 2 bases, V lost 4 bases, and 9 bases had no gene match. Germline CDR1 and CDR2: SGHRS and YFSETQ. The chain's CDR3 is CASSPYDRVTGNTIYF. DNA of the CDR3: TGCGCCAGCAGCCCCTACGACAGGGTGACTGGAAACACCATATATTTT.

The J gene is TRBJ1-3, the V gene TRBV28; TRBD1 matches 7 bases. The germline CDR1 and CDR2 sequences are MDHEN and SYDVKM. The CDR3 runs to 15 residues. V shed 4 bases, J shed 4 bases, and the junction held 7 bases outside the gene matches. DNA for the CDR3: TGTGCCAGCAGTTCCTCACAGGGACAGGGAAACACCATATATTTT. Protein product: CASSSSQGQGNTIYF.

The genes are TRBV18 and TRBJ2-5; 9 bases are a match to TRBD2. This CDR3 spans 18 amino acids. The trim removed 6 bases at V and 3 bases at J, leaving 17 bases unmatched. The germline V gene encodes CDR1 KGHSH and CDR2 LQKENI. The chain's CDR3 is CASSPVPVAGEGKETQYF. In DNA form, the CDR3 reads TGTGCCAGCTCGCCAGTCCCCGTAGCGGGAGAGGGAAAAGAGACCCAGTACTTC.